This T cell receptor (beta chain) was sequenced in a study of neurological immune-mediated disorders. About the study: In a group of 34 multiple sclerosis patients, some 31 had the relapsing-remitting type and 3 had the secondary progressive type.

The CDR3 has 16 residues. The germline V gene encodes CDR1 MGHRA and CDR2 YSYEKL. V dropped 1 base and J dropped 9 bases, with 19 bases sitting between them. As for the cDNA, it was generated by 5'RACE with 10-nucleotide random UMIs. TCRdb re-derived calls from the 5' RACE reads in MiXCR, one entry per CDR3 protein. The data hold under 85,000 distinct CDR3 sequences, with over 4% observed a single time. This clonotype was picked up many times. The antigen remains undetermined. Points from the study as a whole: None of the CDR3 amino acid sequences of expanded clones were shared across subjects, and this suggested private repertoires in all groups.

What was sequenced was PBMCs. This chain links TRBV4-1 with TRBJ2-1; the D gene is possibly TRBD1 (6 bases). The TCR sequence derives from a human donor with multiple sclerosis. The donor label of this sample is uncertain. The DNA of the CDR3 is TGCGCCAGCAGCCAAGGTCTGGGGGCTCGGTATCTTGAGCAGTTCTTC. Translated, it gives CASSQGLGARYLEQFF.